One and the same sample provided the 12 T cell receptor beta chains below, sequenced in a study of blood T cell repertoires in COVID-19. Method: immunoSEQ multiplex PCR; TCRdb's copy keeps in-frame clones and lacks some. The sample consists of roughly 220,000 clones, about 86% of them appearing once. The sequencing input was PBMCs or T cells enriched from blood (not recorded which). The receptors originated from a woman in her forties with acute COVID-19.

V is TRBV18 and J is TRBJ2-7; tentative D call: TRBD1 (5 bases). This CDR3 spans 13 amino acids. Per the germline V gene, CDR1 is KGHSH and CDR2 is LQKENI. Trimming took off 1 base at V and 5 bases at J, with 9 bases between the two ends. The DNA for the CDR3 is TGTGCCAGCTCACCACGAGTACAGGACGAGCAGTACTTC. Residues: CASSPRVQDEQYF.

V is TRBV18 and J is TRBJ2-7; weak D call: TRBD1 (5 bases). The CDR3 covers 15 residues. Germline CDR1 reads KGHSH; CDR2 reads LQKENI. V gave up 1 base and J gave up 3 bases, with 13 bases separating them. The CDR3 loop is CASSPRSGKGYEQYF. CDR3 nucleotides: TGTGCCAGCTCACCACGCTCAGGGAAGGGCTACGAGCAGTACTTC.

This clone was seen ten or more times. The chain employs TRBV7-2 and TRBJ2-3, with 7 bases aligning to TRBD2. V lost 3 bases and J lost 9; bases outside the gene matches: 6. The CDR3 contains 13 residues. Germline loops: CDR1 SGHTA, CDR2 FQGNSA. The chain's CDR3 is CASSFSPGGTQYF. In DNA, the CDR3 is TGTGCCAGCAGCTTTTCCCCCGGGGGGACGCAGTATTTT.

This clone was seen ten or more times. V and J are TRBV25-1 and TRBJ2-1; perhaps TRBD2 as D (5 bases). Germline CDR1 is MGHDK and CDR2 is SYGVNS. The V end was cut by 5 bases, the J end by 2 bases, with 16 bases between. CDR3 length equals 16 residues. This chain's CDR3 is CASSPERLAPYNEQFF. The CDR3 bases are TGTGCCAGCAGTCCCGAGAGGCTAGCCCCCTACAATGAGCAGTTCTTC.

V gene TRBV5-1 combines with J gene TRBJ2-7; a possible D gene is TRBD1 (5 bases). Germline assignment: CDR1 SGHRS and CDR2 YFSETQ. Between the trimmed V and J ends, which lost 4 bases and 2 bases, there was a span of 10 bases. The CDR3 consists of 13 residues. Here the CDR3 reads CASSLQGAYEQYF. The CDR3 nucleotides read TGCGCCAGCAGCCTCCAGGGCGCCTACGAGCAGTACTTC.

The chain carries TRBV19 and TRBJ2-7; tentative D call: TRBD2 (5 bases). CDR1 is LNHDA and CDR2 is SQIVND in the germline V gene (reference sequence). Trimming took off 10 bases at V and 1 base at J, with 11 bases between the two ends. The CDR3 covers 12 residues. The CDR3 region is CATRSGSYEQYF. The CDR3 DNA reads as TGTGCCACCAGAAGCGGATCCTACGAGCAGTACTTC.

The rearrangement uses TRBV4-3 and TRBJ1-2; possibly TRBD1 for D (5 bases). V was cut by 0 bases and J by 7 bases, with 12 bases left in between. The CDR3 covers 14 residues. In germline, CDR1 is LGHNA, CDR2 YSLEER. The CDR3 DNA is TGCGCCAGCAGCCAAGAGGAGGGGCTGGGTGGCTACACCTTC. Amino acids: CASSQEEGLGGYTF.

The rearrangement joins TRBV5-8 to TRBJ1-3, with TRBD1 matching over 8 bases. Trimming took 2 bases from V and 2 from J; bases not matched to a gene: 6. Looked up from germline, CDR1 is SGHTS and CDR2 is YDEGEE. The CDR3 has 16 residues. The chain's CDR3 is CASSLRDRYPGNTIYF. In DNA, the CDR3 is TGTGCCAGCAGCTTAAGGGACAGGTATCCTGGAAACACCATATATTTT.

In this sample, this clone turned up once. This sequence joins TRBV2 and TRBJ1-2; weak D call: TRBD1 (6 bases). V was trimmed by 2 bases and J by 7 bases, leaving 14 bases between them. CDR1 is SNHLY and CDR2 is FYNNEI in the germline V gene. The CDR3 has 14 residues. The DNA of the CDR3 is TGTGCCAGCAGTGAAATCGGGGGGCGCGGTGGCTACACCTTC. It codes for CASSEIGGRGGYTF.

The chain uses TRBV4-1 and TRBJ1-6; D is unclear. Germline V gene lookup returns CDR1 MGHRA and CDR2 YSYEKL. The ends were cut back, 0 bases at V and 7 bases at J, with 10 bases in the middle. The CDR3 runs to 15 residues. The CDR3 loop is CASSQDRSENSPLHF. CDR3 nucleotides: TGCGCCAGCAGCCAAGATCGGAGTGAAAATTCACCCCTCCACTTT.

This chain links TRBV3-1 (or the pseudogene TRBV3-2) with TRBJ1-1; 9 positions agree with TRBD1. This CDR3 has 14 residues. The germline V gene has CDR1 LGHDT and CDR2 YNNKEL (reference sequence). Trimming at V came to 2 bases and at J to 6 bases, leaving 4 bases not matched to a gene. For the CDR3, the DNA is TGTGCCAGCAGCCAAAGACAGGGGGGCCCTGAAGCTTTCTTT. Its protein product is CASSQRQGGPEAFF.

This clone was observed once. V usage is TRBV28 and J usage is TRBJ2-1; TRBD1 is a possible D gene (5 bases). Germline V gene sequence: CDR1 MDHEN, CDR2 SYDVKM. CDR3 size: 14 residues. Trimming stripped 7 bases from V and 0 bases from J, with 10 bases between. The CDR3 sequence is CASISGPSYNEQFF. DNA of the CDR3: TGTGCCAGCATCTCAGGGCCCTCCTACAATGAGCAGTTCTTC. The full variable domain, in which reference TRBV28 and TRBJ2-1 provide the parts outside the CDR3, is DVKVTQSSRYLVKRTGEKVFLECVQDMDHENMFWYRQDPGLGLRLIYFSYDVKMKEKGDIPEGYSVSREKKERFSLILESASTNQTSMYLCASISGPSYNEQFFGPGTRLTVL.